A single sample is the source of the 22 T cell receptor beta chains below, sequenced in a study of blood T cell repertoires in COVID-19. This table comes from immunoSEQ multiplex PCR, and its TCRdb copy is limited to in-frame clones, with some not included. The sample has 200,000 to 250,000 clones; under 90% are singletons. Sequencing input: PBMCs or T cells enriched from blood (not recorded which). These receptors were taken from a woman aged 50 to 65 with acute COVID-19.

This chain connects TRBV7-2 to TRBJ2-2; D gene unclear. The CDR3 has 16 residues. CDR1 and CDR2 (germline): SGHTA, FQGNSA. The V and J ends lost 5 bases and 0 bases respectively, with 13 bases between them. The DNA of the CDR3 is TGTGCCAGCAGCGCATACAAGAGCGCGAACACCGGGGAGCTGTTTTTT. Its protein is CASSAYKSANTGELFF.

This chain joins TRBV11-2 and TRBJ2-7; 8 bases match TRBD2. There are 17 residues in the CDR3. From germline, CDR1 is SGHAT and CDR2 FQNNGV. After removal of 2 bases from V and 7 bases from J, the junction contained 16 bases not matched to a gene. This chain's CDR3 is CASSLIGTRVISSEQYF. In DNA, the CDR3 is TGTGCCAGCAGCTTAATCGGGACTAGAGTTATTTCATCGGAGCAGTACTTC.

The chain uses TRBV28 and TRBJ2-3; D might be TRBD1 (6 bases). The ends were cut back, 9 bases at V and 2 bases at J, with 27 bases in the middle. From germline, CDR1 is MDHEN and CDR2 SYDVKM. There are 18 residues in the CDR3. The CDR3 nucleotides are TGTGCCAGTAGACCCACAGGACAGAGGGCGGCGGACACAGATACGCAGTATTTT. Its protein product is CASRPTGQRAADTDTQYF.

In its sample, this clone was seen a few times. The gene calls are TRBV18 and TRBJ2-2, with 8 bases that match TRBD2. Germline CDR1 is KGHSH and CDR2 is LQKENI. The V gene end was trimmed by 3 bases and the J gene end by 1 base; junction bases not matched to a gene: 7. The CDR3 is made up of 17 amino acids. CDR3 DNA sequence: TGTGCCAGCTCACCCCTCGCACTAGCGGTGAACACCGGGGAGCTGTTTTTT. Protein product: CASSPLALAVNTGELFF.

The CDR3 loop is CASSLSITWEQYF. The CDR3 nucleotides are TGTGCCAGCAGCCTTTCTATCACTTGGGAGCAGTACTTC. This chain links TRBV28 with TRBJ2-7; D ambiguous. With 6 bases removed from V and 7 bases from J, the gap between germline ends came to 16 bases. The CDR3 totals 13 residues. CDR1 is MDHEN, CDR2 SYDVKM, per germline.

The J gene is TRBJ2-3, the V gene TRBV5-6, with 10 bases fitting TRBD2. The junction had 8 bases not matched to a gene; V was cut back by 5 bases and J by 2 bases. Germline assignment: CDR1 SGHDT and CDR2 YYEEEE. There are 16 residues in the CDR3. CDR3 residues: CASRRLAGVITDTQYF. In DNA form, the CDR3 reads TGTGCCAGCAGGCGCCTAGCGGGAGTTATCACAGATACGCAGTATTTT. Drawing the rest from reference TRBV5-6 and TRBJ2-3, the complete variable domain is DAGVTQSPTHLIKTRGQQVTLRCSPKSGHDTVSWYQQALGQGPQFIFQYYEEEERQRGNFPDRFSGHQFPNYSSELNVNALLLGDSALYLCASRRLAGVITDTQYFGPGTRLTVL.

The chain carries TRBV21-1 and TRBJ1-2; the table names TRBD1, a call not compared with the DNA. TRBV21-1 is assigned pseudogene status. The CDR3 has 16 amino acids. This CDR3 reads CASRPPQQGAFDGYTF. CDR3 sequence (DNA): TGTGCCAGCAGGCCGCCCCAGCAGGGGGCTTTCGATGGCTACACCTTC.

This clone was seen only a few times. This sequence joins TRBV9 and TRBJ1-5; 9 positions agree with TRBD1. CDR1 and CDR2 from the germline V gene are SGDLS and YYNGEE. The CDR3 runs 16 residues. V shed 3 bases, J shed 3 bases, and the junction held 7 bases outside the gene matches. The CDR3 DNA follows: TGTGCCAGCAGCGAGGGGACAGGGATGAACAATCAGCCCCAGCATTTT. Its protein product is CASSEGTGMNNQPQHF.

DNA for the CDR3: TGTGCCAGCAGTTTATTCGCCAGGAACTATGGCTACACCTTC. Protein product: CASSLFARNYGYTF. This chain links TRBV28 with TRBJ1-2, with no clear D. This CDR3 is built from 14 residues. Trimming left V 1 base short and J 2 bases short, with 8 bases between. Germline V gives CDR1 MDHEN, CDR2 SYDVKM.

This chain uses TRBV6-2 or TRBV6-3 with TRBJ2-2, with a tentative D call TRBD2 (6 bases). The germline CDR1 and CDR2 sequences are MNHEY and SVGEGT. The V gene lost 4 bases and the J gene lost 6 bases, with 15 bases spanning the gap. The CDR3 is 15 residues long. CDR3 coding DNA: TGTGCCAGCAGTTCGAAAACGACTAGTTCCGGGGAGCTGTTTTTT. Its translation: CASSSKTTSSGELFF.

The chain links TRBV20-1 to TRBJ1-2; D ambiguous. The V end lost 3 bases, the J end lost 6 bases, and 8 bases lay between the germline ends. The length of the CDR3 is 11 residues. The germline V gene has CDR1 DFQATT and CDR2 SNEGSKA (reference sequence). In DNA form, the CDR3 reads TGCAGTGCTAGTGACGGAGATGGCTACACCTTC. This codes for CSASDGDGYTF.

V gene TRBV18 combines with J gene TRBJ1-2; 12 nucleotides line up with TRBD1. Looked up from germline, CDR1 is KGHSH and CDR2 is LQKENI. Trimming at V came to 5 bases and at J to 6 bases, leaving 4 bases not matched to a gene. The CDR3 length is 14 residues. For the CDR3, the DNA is TGTGCCAGCTCAGGGACAGGGGGCGTGCATGGCTACACCTTC. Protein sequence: CASSGTGGVHGYTF.

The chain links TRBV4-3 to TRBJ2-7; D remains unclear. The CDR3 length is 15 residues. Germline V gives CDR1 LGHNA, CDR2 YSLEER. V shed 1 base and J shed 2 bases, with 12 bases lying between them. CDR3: CASSQVMGSTYEQYF. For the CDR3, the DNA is TGCGCCAGCAGCCAAGTTATGGGCAGCACCTACGAGCAGTACTTC.

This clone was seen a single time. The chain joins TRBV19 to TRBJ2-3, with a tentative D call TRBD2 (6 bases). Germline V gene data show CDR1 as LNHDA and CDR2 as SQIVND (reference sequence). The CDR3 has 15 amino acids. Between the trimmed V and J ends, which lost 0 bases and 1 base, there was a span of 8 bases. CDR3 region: CASSIDRRGTDTQYF. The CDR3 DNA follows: TGTGCCAGTAGTATAGACAGGAGGGGCACAGATACGCAGTATTTT.

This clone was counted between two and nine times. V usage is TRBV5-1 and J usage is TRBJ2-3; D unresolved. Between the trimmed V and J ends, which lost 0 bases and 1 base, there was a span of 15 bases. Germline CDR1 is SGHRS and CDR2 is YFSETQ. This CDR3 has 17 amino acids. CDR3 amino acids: CASSLASGDPRTDTQYF. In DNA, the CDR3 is TGCGCCAGCAGCTTGGCGTCAGGCGATCCCCGCACAGATACGCAGTATTTT.

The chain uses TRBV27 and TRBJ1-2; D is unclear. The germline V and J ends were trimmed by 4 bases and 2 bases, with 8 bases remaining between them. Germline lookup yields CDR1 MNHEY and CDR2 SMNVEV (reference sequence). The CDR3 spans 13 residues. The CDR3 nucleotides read TGTGCCAGCAGTTCCCCGACAAACTATGGCTACACCTTC. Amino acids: CASSSPTNYGYTF.

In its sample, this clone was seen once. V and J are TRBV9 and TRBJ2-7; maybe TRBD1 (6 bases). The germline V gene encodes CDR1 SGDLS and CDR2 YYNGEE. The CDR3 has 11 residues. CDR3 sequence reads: CGQGRSYEQYF. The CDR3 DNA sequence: TGTGGGCAGGGGCGCTCCTACGAGCAGTACTTC.

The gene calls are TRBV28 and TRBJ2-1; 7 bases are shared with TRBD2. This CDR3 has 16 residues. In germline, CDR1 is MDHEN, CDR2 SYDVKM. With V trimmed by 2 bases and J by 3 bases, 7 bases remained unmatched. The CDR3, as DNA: TGTGCCAGCAGTTTACCACTAGCGTCATTCTACAATGAGCAGTTCTTC. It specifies CASSLPLASFYNEQFF.

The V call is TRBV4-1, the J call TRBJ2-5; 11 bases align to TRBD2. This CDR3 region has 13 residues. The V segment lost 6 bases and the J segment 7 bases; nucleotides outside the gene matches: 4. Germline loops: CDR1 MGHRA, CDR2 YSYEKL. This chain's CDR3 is CASRNGLAGTQYF. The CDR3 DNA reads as TGCGCCAGCAGAAACGGACTAGCGGGGACCCAGTACTTC.

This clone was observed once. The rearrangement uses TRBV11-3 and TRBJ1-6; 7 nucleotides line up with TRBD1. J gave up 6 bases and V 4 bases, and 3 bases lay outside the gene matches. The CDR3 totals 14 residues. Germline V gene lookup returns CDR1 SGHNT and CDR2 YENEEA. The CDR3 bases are TGTGCCAGCAGCTCCAACAGGGGTAATTCACCCCTCCACTTT. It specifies CASSSNRGNSPLHF.

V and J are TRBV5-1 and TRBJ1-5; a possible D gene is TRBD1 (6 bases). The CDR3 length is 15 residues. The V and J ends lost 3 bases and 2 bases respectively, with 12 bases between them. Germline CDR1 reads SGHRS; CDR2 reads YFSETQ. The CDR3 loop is CASSSDGTRNQPQHF. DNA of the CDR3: TGCGCCAGCAGCTCGGACGGGACACGCAATCAGCCCCAGCATTTT.

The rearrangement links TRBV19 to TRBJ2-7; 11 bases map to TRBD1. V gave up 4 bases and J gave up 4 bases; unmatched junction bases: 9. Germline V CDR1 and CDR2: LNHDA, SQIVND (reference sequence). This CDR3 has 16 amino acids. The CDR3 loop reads CASSTGTGGRQYEQYF. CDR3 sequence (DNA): TGTGCCAGTAGTACAGGGACAGGGGGTCGACAATACGAGCAGTACTTC.